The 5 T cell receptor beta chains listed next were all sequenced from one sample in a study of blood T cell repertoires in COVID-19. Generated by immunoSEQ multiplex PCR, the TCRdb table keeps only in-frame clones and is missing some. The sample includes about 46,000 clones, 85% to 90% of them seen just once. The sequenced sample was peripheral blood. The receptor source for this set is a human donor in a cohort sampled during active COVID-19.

The CDR3 DNA is TGTGCCAGCAGCTTAGCGGGGGGGCAAGAGACCCAGTACTTC. Its translation is CASSLAGGQETQYF. V is TRBV6-5 and J is TRBJ2-5; 11 bases are shared with TRBD2. The junction had 2 bases not matched to a gene; V was cut back by 6 bases and J by 2 bases. CDR1 is MNHEY and CDR2 is SVGAGI in the germline V gene. CDR3 size: 14 residues.

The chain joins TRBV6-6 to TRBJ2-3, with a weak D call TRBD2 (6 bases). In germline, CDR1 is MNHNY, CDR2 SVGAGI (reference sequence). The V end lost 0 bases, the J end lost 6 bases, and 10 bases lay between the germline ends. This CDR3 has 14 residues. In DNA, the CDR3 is TGTGCCAGCAGTTACTCGCCAAGCGGGGATACGCAGTATTTT. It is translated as CASSYSPSGDTQYF.

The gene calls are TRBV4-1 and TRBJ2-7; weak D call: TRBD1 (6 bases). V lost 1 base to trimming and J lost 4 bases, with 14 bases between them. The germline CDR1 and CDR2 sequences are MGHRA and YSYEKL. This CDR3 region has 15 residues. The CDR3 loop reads CASSQGVTGNYEQYF. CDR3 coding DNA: TGCGCCAGCAGCCAAGGCGTGACAGGAAATTACGAGCAGTACTTC.

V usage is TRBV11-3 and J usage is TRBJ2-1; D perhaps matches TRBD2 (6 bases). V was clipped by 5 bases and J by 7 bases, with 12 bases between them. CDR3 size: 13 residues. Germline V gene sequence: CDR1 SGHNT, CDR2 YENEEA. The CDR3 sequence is CASSLPGANEQFF. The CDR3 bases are TGTGCCAGCAGCCTCCCGGGAGCGAATGAGCAGTTCTTC.

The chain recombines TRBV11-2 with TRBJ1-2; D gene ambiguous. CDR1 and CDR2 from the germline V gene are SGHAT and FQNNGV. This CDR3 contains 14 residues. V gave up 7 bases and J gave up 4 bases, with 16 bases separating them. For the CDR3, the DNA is TGTGCCAGCACTAGCGCGGTGCCGATCTATGGCTACACCTTC. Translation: CASTSAVPIYGYTF.